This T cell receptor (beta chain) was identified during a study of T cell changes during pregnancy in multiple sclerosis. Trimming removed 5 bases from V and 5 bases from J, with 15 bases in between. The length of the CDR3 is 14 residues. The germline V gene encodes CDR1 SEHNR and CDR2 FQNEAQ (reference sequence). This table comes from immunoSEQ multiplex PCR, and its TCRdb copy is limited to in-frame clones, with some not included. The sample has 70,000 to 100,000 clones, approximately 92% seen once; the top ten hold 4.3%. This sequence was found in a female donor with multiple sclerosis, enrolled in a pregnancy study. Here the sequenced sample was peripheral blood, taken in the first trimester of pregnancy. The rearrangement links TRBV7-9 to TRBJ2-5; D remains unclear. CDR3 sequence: CASSKTSLRETQYF. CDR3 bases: TGTGCCAGCAGCAAGACATCCCTTCGGGAGACCCAGTACTTC.